This is a list of T cell receptor beta chains from one sample in a study of CD8 T cells in ankylosing spondylitis. Using its own MiXCR run on the 5' RACE reads, TCRdb lists one record per CDR3 protein. The sample has hundreds of thousands of distinct CDR3 sequences; more than 25% are singletons. Sequencing used blood, either unsorted or a sorted T cell fraction (not recorded which). The receptors originated from a male donor with ankylosing spondylitis. Both conserved end residues are trimmed from each CDR3. Each record gives: J gene, V gene, CDR3 protein.

>TRBJ2-2|TRBV6-5
ASSTDRRGTGELF
>TRBJ2-1|TRBV12-3/TRBV12-4
ASSWGDRRREQF
>TRBJ1-1|TRBV5-1
ASSLAGQGAGNTEAF
>TRBJ2-1|TRBV6-1
ASSEGGQPSNEQF
>TRBJ2-5|TRBV20-1
SASMVQETQY
>TRBJ2-7|TRBV15
ATSVRDRTYEQY
>TRBJ2-1|TRBV5-1
ASSLFAGQGYNEQF
>TRBJ2-7|TRBV18
ASSPPVTSGRAVYEQY
>TRBJ2-5|TRBV20-1
SAVSGQGQETQY
>TRBJ2-6|TRBV2
ASSRQGLLVAGANVLT
>TRBJ2-2|TRBV12-3/TRBV12-4
ASSLARTAYTGELF
>TRBJ2-7|TRBV5-1
ASSWSGSSYEQY
>TRBJ1-5|TRBV5-6
ASSLVGGAEPQH
>TRBJ2-5|TRBV12-3/TRBV12-4
ASRLRGAGQETQY
>TRBJ2-1|TRBV24-1
ATSALGQGRQDEQF
>TRBJ2-1|TRBV7-9
ASSDPGQGLYNEQF
>TRBJ1-1|TRBV20-1
SARGDRVNTEAF
>TRBJ1-1|TRBV12-3/TRBV12-4
ASRGGTEAF
>TRBJ2-1|TRBV11-3
ASSRQALQF
>TRBJ2-1|TRBV20-1
SARGPGQDNEQF
>TRBJ2-2|TRBV7-9
ASSLGSGDTGELF
>TRBJ2-1|TRBV5-5
ASSAGLAEGRKF
>TRBJ2-3|TRBV9
ASSGSTSGRTDTQY
>TRBJ1-4|TRBV5-5
ASSFGRRNEKLF
>TRBJ2-1|TRBV11-1
ASSFGLGATGQF
>TRBJ1-2|TRBV12-3/TRBV12-4
ASRPQGPLGYT
>TRBJ2-1|TRBV20-1
SAGLAGGLYNEQF
>TRBJ1-1|TRBV4-1
ASSPLGGPEAF
>TRBJ2-5|TRBV4-1
ASSQDRIPQGWGGREQETQY
>TRBJ1-1|TRBV5-1
ASRLRTENTEAF
>TRBJ1-1|TRBV29-1
SVATDPGDTEAF
>TRBJ2-7|TRBV2
ASGTGGL
>TRBJ2-3|TRBV20-1
SARDSAGGTDTQY
>TRBJ2-3|TRBV5-6
ASSLRGTSGSTDTQY
>TRBJ2-5|TRBV24-1
ATSDFGVQETQY
>TRBJ1-6|TRBV5-1
ASSLDSADNSPLH
>TRBJ2-1|TRBV18
ASSLIQGNEQF